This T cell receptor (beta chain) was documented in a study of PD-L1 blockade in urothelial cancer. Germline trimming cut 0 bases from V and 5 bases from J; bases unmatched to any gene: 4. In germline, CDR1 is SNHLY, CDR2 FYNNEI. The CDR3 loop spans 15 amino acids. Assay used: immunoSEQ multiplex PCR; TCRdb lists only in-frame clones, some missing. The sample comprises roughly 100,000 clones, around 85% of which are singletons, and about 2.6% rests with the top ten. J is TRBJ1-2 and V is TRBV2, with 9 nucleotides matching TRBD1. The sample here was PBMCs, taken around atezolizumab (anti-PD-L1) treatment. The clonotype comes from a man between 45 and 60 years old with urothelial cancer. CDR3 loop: CASSEARGQGYGYTF. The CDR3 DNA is TGTGCCAGCAGTGAAGCGCGAGGACAGGGGTATGGCTACACCTTC.